This entry lists 11 T cell receptor beta chains sequenced from one sample in a study of response to subunit inactivated influenza vaccine. TCRdb re-called the RT-PCR reads with MiXCR, one entry per CDR3 protein. The table has roughly 500,000 distinct CDR3 sequences, under 25% seen once. Separately, the same data were catalogued under a study of T cells expressing NK-cell markers. That source adds: cDNA encoding TCR beta was synthesized via 5'RACE template switching incorporating UMIs.

Sequenced here: CD4+ T cells sorted from PBMCs, sampled 12 days after vaccination. The origin of the receptors is a man aged 45 to 65 who received an inactivated influenza vaccine.

Points on this clonotype: An end of the junction differs from the germline gene, which may be a read error. The rearrangement links TRBV6-5 to TRBJ2-1, with 11 positions matching TRBD2. The CDR3 contains 15 residues. Germline V gene data show CDR1 as MNHEY and CDR2 as SVGAGI. The CDR3 DNA is TGTGCCAGCAGTTTACTAGCGGGGGCCTACACTGAGCAGTTCTTC. This translates into CASSLLAGAYTEQFF.

This clonotype was picked up a small number of times. V and J are TRBV12-3 or TRBV12-4 and TRBJ1-2; a weak D match, TRBD1 (5 bases). V was shortened by 6 bases and J by 4 bases, with 9 bases between the two germline ends. CDR3 length: 12 amino acids. The CDR3 DNA reads TGTGCCAGCAGGGGGGTAACCTATGGCTACACCTTC. Translating it yields CASRGVTYGYTF.

Only a few counts were recorded for this clonotype. The chain uses TRBV5-8 and TRBJ2-3; 10 nucleotides align to TRBD1. V trimming: 5 bases; J trimming: 6 bases; junction bases outside the gene matches: 9. In germline, CDR1 is SGHTS, CDR2 YDEGEE. The CDR3 runs to 15 residues. The CDR3 nucleotides are TGTGCCAGCAGTAACCGACAGGGGGCTTTGGATACGCAGTATTTT. It yields the protein CASSNRQGALDTQYF.

The chain recombines TRBV6-1 with TRBJ2-7, with TRBD2 matching 12 bases. Trimming took 7 bases from V and 2 from J; bases not matched to a gene: 3. The CDR3 runs 14 residues. Germline CDR1 MNHNS, CDR2 SASEGT. The DNA of the CDR3 is TGTGCCAGCATGCGGACTAGCGGGGCCTACGAGCAGTACTTC. It encodes CASMRTSGAYEQYF.

CDR3 nucleotides: TGTGCCAGCAGCAAAGGAAAGCGGGAGGGCCCGGATGAGCAGTTCTTC. As protein: CASSKGKREGPDEQFF. J is TRBJ2-1 and V is TRBV21-1; TRBD2 was called by the table and not checked on the DNA. TRBV21-1 is annotated as a pseudogene. The CDR3 is 16 residues long.

This clonotype was recorded a few times. This chain uses TRBV2 with TRBJ1-6; 11 nucleotides line up with TRBD1. The ends lost 3 bases at V and 9 bases at J; junction bases unmatched: 4. This CDR3 is built from 15 residues. Germline V gene sequence: CDR1 SNHLY, CDR2 FYNNEI. The CDR3 DNA reads as TGTGCCAGCAGTGAGGGACAGGGGGGGATTTCACCCCTCCACTTT. Translated: CASSEGQGGISPLHF.

The rearrangement uses TRBV28 and TRBJ2-3, with no clear D. V was cut by 5 bases and J by 2 bases, with 14 bases left in between. The germline V gene has CDR1 MDHEN and CDR2 SYDVKM. CDR3 length: 15 amino acids. CDR3 DNA sequence: TGTGCCAGCAGTCGCAGTCCGGACCCCACAGATACGCAGTATTTT. It encodes CASSRSPDPTDTQYF. The full variable domain, with the rest looked up from reference TRBV28 and TRBJ2-3, is DVKVTQSSRYLVKRTGEKVFLECVQDMDHENMFWYRQDPGLGLRLIYFSYDVKMKEKGDIPEGYSVSREKKERFSLILESASTNQTSMYLCASSRSPDPTDTQYFGPGTRLTVL.

J is TRBJ1-5 and V is TRBV24-1; tentatively, D is TRBD1 (5 bases). V was pared by 6 bases and J by 3 bases, with 11 bases between. Germline loops: CDR1 KGHDR, CDR2 SFDVKD. The CDR3 length is 14 residues. CDR3 in DNA: TGTGCCACCAGTCCGGGGGAAGTCAATCAGCCCCAGCATTTT. It codes for CATSPGEVNQPQHF.

The chain has TRBV29-1 and TRBJ2-4, with 7 bases fitting TRBD1. The CDR3 is 12 residues long. The V gene end was trimmed by 5 bases and the J gene end by 5 bases; junction bases not matched to a gene: 3. Looked up from germline, CDR1 is SQVTM and CDR2 is ANQGSEA. The CDR3 here is CSVRDRQNIQYF. The CDR3 region has the DNA TGCAGCGTTCGGGACAGACAAAACATTCAGTACTTC.

This clonotype came up once. The chain employs TRBV20-1 and TRBJ1-5; 9 positions agree with TRBD1. This CDR3 has 13 residues. Germline values: CDR1 DFQATT, CDR2 SNEGSKA (reference sequence). V lost 7 bases to trimming and J lost 4 bases; unmatched junction nucleotides: 5. The CDR3 region is CSVTGTGNQPQHF. The CDR3 DNA reads as TGCAGTGTTACCGGGACAGGGAATCAGCCCCAGCATTTT.

The chain combines TRBV12-3 or TRBV12-4 with TRBJ1-6; tentative D call: TRBD1 (6 bases). The CDR3 covers 15 residues. Trimming took 7 bases from V and 7 from J, leaving 17 bases between them. The CDR3 nucleotides read TGTGCCAGCACCAGGGACATGGGGGGGAATTCACCCCTCCACTTT. Its translation: CASTRDMGGNSPLHF.